What follows are 14 T cell receptor beta chains derived from one specimen sequenced in a study of T cells in Graves' hyperthyroidism and ophthalmopathy. Template material for amplifying TCR beta CDR3 regions consisted of RNA transcripts. In the first-round RT-PCR of the TCR CDR3, the HTBI primer set was used. TCRdb reprocessed the multiplex PCR reads via MiXCR and lists one record per CDR3 protein. The table lists 400,000 or so distinct CDR3 sequences, nearly 15% of them singletons. Material for sequencing was blood. Receptor source: a woman aged 55-75 years with Graves' ophthalmopathy.

Only a few counts were recorded for this clonotype. V is TRBV12-3 or TRBV12-4 and J is TRBJ2-1; TRBD2 might be the D (5 bases). V gave up 6 bases and J gave up 7 bases, with 16 bases separating them. The CDR3 is made up of 14 amino acids. DNA for the CDR3: TGTGCCAGCAGGACTAACCCCCTCGGTAATGAGCAGTTCTTC. Amino acids: CASRTNPLGNEQFF.

The genes are TRBV28 and TRBJ2-7; D possibly corresponds to TRBD2 (6 bases). V gave up 5 bases and J gave up 5 bases, with 25 bases separating them. Germline V gene data show CDR1 as MDHEN and CDR2 as SYDVKM. The CDR3 contains 17 residues. In DNA, the CDR3 is TGTGCCAGCAGTCTCCCGGGGGACTCCCACCAAGACCACGAGCAGTACTTC. This encodes CASSLPGDSHQDHEQYF. Full variable domain (missing parts from reference TRBV28 and TRBJ2-7): DVKVTQSSRYLVKRTGEKVFLECVQDMDHENMFWYRQDPGLGLRLIYFSYDVKMKEKGDIPEGYSVSREKKERFSLILESASTNQTSMYLCASSLPGDSHQDHEQYFGPGTRLTVT.

This chain uses TRBV7-8 with TRBJ2-3; no definite D call. V shed 2 bases and J shed 0 bases, with 12 bases lying between them. Looked up from germline, CDR1 is SGHVS and CDR2 is FQNEAQ. The CDR3 extends over 16 amino acids. The CDR3 sequence: CASSLFAESSTDTQYF. CDR3 in DNA: TGTGCCAGCAGCTTATTTGCGGAGTCAAGCACAGATACGCAGTATTTT.

A word on this clonotype: It may be a read error: a sequence one base away is much more abundant. The gene calls are TRBV19 and TRBJ1-1; D possibly corresponds to TRBD1 (6 bases). This CDR3 is 16 amino acids long. Germline V CDR1 and CDR2: LNHDA, SQIVND (reference sequence). Trimming pared 1 base from V and 4 bases from J, leaving 16 bases between. The CDR3 here is CASSIGPGALSTEAFF. The CDR3 DNA reads TGTGCCAGTAGTATAGGGCCAGGGGCCTTGAGCACTGAAGCTTTCTTT.

This clonotype was observed many times. The J gene is TRBJ2-7, the V gene TRBV27, with 13 bases fitting TRBD2. Germline assignment: CDR1 MNHEY and CDR2 SMNVEV (reference sequence). The CDR3 runs to 17 residues. Trimming at V came to 4 bases and at J to 5 bases, leaving 11 bases not matched to a gene. The CDR3: CASSSETSGRMMDEQYF. In nucleotides, the CDR3 is TGTGCCAGCAGTTCCGAGACTAGCGGGAGGATGATGGACGAGCAGTACTTC.

There are a few counts of this clonotype. The chain uses TRBV29-1 and TRBJ1-4, with D possibly matching TRBD1 (5 bases). V was clipped by 6 bases and J by 11 bases, with 10 bases between them. The germline gives CDR1 SQVTM, CDR2 ANQGSEA. CDR3 length equals 10 residues. CDR3 sequence: CSVLEGKLFF. The CDR3 DNA reads TGCAGCGTCTTAGAGGGGAAACTGTTTTTT.

V and J are TRBV6-1 and TRBJ2-4; possibly TRBD2 for D (8 bases). The CDR3 contains 15 residues. Trimming left V 6 bases short and J 5 bases short, with 17 bases between. CDR1 MNHNS and CDR2 SASEGT come from the germline V gene. CDR3 protein: CASSSGGQGENIQYF. In DNA, the CDR3 is TGTGCCAGCAGCTCGGGGGGGCAGGGGGAAAACATTCAGTACTTC.

This clonotype showed up many times. The chain recombines TRBV15 with TRBJ2-7; D possibly corresponds to TRBD1 (5 bases). V was cut by 0 bases and J by 5 bases, with 8 bases left in between. Looked up from germline, CDR1 is LNHNV and CDR2 is YYDKDF (reference sequence). CDR3 length: 13 residues. The CDR3 here is CATSRDSGHEQYF. The CDR3, as DNA: TGTGCCACCAGCAGAGATTCAGGGCACGAGCAGTACTTC.

This clonotype was seen ten or more times. The V and J genes are TRBV6-1 and TRBJ2-3; 8 nucleotides align to TRBD1. This CDR3 comprises 13 residues. Germline values: CDR1 MNHNS, CDR2 SASEGT. The junction had 6 bases not matched to a gene; V was cut back by 10 bases and J by 3 bases. As DNA, the CDR3 is TGTGCCACGACAGGGGTAGAGACAGATACGCAGTATTTT. Protein sequence: CATTGVETDTQYF.

This clonotype was seen at least ten times. The chain joins TRBV28 to TRBJ2-5, with 11 bases that match TRBD1. The J segment lost 6 bases and the V segment lost 5 bases, leaving 8 bases of the junction unmatched. CDR1 and CDR2 (germline): MDHEN, SYDVKM. This CDR3 contains 15 residues. Written as DNA, the CDR3 is TGTGCCAGCAGTGGCTCTGGGACAGGGGGGCAGACCCAGTACTTC. This codes for CASSGSGTGGQTQYF.

This clonotype was found many times. This chain joins TRBV2 and TRBJ1-5; 11 nucleotides align to TRBD1. Trimming took 8 bases from V and 6 from J; bases not matched to a gene: 6. CDR1 and CDR2 (germline): SNHLY, FYNNEI. There are 14 residues in the CDR3. CDR3 DNA: TGTGCCAGCGCCGGGACAGGGGGAGTTCAGCCCCAGCATTTT. Translation: CASAGTGGVQPQHF.

This clonotype was recorded at least ten times. The chain joins TRBV6-1 to TRBJ2-1; 10 bases align to TRBD2. CDR3 size: 22 residues. Trimming removed 7 bases from V and 1 base from J; junction bases left unmatched: 25. Per the germline V gene, CDR1 is MNHNS and CDR2 is SASEGT. DNA of the CDR3: TGTGCCAGCAAGTCACGGGGGGGTAATGTACTAGCGGGAAGGGAGTCCTACAATGAGCAGTTCTTC. It translates to CASKSRGGNVLAGRESYNEQFF.

The chain carries TRBV7-2 and TRBJ2-4; a possible D gene is TRBD2 (7 bases). Germline CDR1 SGHTA, CDR2 FQGNSA. Trimming took 4 bases from V and 2 from J, leaving 15 bases between them. CDR3 length: 16 amino acids. The CDR3 bases are TGTGCCAGCAGCTCCCCCGGGGGGCCGTCCAAAAACATTCAGTACTTC. Translated: CASSSPGGPSKNIQYF.

With respect to this clonotype: Given a much more abundant clone one base away, this may be a read error. V and J are TRBV5-4 and TRBJ2-7; 11 positions match TRBD2. This CDR3 contains 15 residues. Germline-derived CDR1 and CDR2 are SGHNT and YYREEE (reference sequence). V lost 4 bases and J lost 2; bases outside the gene matches: 5. CDR3 in amino acids: CASSPGLAEAYEQYF. The CDR3 bases are TGTGCCAGCAGCCCGGGACTAGCGGAAGCCTACGAGCAGTACTTC. The full variable domain, with the rest looked up from reference TRBV5-4 and TRBJ2-7, is ETGVTQSPTHLIKTRGQQVTLRCSSQSGHNTVSWYQQALGQGPQFIFQYYREEENGRGNFPPRFSGLQFPNYSSELNVNALELDDSALYLCASSPGLAEAYEQYFGPGTRLTVT.